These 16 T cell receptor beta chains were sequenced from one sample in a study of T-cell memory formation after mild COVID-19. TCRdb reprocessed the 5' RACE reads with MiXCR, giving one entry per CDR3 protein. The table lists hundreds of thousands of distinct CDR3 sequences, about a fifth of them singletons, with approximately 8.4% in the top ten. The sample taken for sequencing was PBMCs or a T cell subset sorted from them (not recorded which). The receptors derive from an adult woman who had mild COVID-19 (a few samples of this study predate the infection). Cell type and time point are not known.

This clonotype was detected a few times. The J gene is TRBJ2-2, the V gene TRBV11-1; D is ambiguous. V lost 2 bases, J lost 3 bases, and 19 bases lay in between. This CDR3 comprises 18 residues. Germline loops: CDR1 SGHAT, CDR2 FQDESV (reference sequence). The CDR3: CASSLMSPGLPYTGELFF. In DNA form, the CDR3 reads TGTGCCAGCAGCTTAATGTCGCCTGGGCTGCCATACACCGGGGAGCTGTTTTTT.

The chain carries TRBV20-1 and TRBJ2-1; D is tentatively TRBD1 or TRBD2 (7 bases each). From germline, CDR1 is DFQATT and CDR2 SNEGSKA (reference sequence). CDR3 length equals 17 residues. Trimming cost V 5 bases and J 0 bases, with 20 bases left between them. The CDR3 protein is CSAPTGRGPRSYNEQFF. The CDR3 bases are TGCAGTGCTCCTACTGGGAGGGGGCCTCGCTCCTACAATGAGCAGTTCTTC.

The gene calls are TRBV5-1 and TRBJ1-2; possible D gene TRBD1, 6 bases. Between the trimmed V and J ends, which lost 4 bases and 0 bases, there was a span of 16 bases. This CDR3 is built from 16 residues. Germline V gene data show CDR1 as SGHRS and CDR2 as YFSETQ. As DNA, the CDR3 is TGCGCCAGCAGCCCGGACAGAGGGAGGGCTAACTATGGCTACACCTTC. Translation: CASSPDRGRANYGYTF.

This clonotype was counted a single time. Here the CDR3 DNA reads TGCAGTGCTAGGGACACCGGGACTAGCGTGGACGAGCAGTACTTC. This encodes CSARDTGTSVDEQYF. The chain uses TRBV20-1 and TRBJ2-7; 10 nucleotides match TRBD2. V lost 3 bases to trimming and J lost 5 bases; unmatched junction nucleotides: 10. The CDR3 sequence is 15 residues long. The germline gives CDR1 DFQATT, CDR2 SNEGSKA (reference sequence).

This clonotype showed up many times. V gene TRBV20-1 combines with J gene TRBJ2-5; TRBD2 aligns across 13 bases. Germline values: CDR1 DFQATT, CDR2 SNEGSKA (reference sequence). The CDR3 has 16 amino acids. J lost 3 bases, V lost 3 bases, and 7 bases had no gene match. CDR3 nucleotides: TGCAGTGCTAGGCCCTCGGGACTAGCGGGAAAAGAGACCCAGTACTTC. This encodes CSARPSGLAGKETQYF.

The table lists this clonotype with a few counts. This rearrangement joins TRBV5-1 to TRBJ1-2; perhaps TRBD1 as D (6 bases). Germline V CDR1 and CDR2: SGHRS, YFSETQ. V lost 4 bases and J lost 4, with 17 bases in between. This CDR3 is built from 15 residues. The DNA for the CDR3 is TGCGCCAGCAGCAAGGACAGAGAGATTTCCTATGGCTACACCTTC. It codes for CASSKDREISYGYTF.

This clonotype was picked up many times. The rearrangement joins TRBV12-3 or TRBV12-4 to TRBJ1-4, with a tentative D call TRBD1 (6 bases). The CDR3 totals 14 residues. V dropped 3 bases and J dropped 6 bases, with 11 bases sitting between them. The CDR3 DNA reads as TGTGCCAGCAGTTTTCGACAGGCCTATGAAAAACTGTTTTTT. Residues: CASSFRQAYEKLFF.

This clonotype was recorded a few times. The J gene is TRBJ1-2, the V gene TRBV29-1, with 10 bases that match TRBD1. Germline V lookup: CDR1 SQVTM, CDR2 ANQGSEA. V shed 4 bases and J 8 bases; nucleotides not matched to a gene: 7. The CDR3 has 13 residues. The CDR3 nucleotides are TGCAGCGTTGGGACAGGGGGTGCAAGCGGCTACACCTTC. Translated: CSVGTGGASGYTF. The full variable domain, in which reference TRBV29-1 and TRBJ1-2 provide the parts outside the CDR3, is SAVISQKPSRDICQRGTSLTIQCQVDSQVTMMFWYRQQPGQSLTLIATANQGSEATYESGFVIDKFPISRPNLTFSTLTVSNMSPEDSSIYLCSVGTGGASGYTFGSGTRLTVV.

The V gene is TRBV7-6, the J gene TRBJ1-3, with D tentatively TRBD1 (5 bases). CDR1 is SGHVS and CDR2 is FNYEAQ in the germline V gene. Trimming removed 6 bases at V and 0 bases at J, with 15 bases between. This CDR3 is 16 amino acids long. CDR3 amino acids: CASSGGGFSSGNTIYF. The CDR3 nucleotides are TGTGCCAGCAGTGGCGGGGGTTTCAGCTCTGGAAACACCATATATTTT.

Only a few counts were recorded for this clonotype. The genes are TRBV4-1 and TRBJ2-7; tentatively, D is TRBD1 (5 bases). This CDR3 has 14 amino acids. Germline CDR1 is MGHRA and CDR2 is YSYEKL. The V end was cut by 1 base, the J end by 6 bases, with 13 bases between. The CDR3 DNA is TGCGCCAGCAGCCAAGTGGGCAGGGTTGGCGAGCAGTACTTC. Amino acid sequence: CASSQVGRVGEQYF.

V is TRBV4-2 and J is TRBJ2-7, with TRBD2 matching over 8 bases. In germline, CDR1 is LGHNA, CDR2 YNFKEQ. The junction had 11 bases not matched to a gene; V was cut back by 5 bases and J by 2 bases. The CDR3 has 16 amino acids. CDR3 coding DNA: TGTGCCAGCAGCGACACGGGCTCGACTAGCGCCTACGAGCAGTACTTC. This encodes CASSDTGSTSAYEQYF.

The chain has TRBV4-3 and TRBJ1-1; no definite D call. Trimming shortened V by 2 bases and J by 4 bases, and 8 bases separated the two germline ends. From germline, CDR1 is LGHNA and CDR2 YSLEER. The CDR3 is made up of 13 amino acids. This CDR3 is CASSQIEGTEAFF. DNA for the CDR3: TGCGCCAGCAGCCAAATTGAGGGCACTGAAGCTTTCTTT.

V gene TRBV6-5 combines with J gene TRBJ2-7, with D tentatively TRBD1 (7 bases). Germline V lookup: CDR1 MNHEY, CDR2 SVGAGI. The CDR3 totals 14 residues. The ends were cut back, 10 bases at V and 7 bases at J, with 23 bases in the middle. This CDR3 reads CATTRQGGASEQYF. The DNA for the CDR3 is TGTGCCACGACTAGACAGGGAGGTGCGTCGGAGCAGTACTTC.

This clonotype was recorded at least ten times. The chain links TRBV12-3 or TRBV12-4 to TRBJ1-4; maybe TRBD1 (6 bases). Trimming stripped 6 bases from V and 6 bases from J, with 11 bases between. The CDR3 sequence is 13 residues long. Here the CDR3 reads CASSHHRDEKLFF. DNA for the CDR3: TGTGCCAGCAGCCACCACAGGGATGAAAAACTGTTTTTT.

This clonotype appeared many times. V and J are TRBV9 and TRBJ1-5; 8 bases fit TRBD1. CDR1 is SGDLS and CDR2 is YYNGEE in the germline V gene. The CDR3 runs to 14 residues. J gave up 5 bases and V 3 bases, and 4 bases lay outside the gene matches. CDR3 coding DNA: TGTGCCAGCAGCGCCGGACAGGGTCATCAGCCCCAGCATTTT. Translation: CASSAGQGHQPQHF.

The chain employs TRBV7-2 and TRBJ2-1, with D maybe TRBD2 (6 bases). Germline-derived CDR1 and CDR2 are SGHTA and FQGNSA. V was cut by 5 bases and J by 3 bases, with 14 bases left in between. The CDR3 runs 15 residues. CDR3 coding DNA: TGTGCCAGCAGCGTTCAAGGACTAATCTACAATGAGCAGTTCTTC. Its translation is CASSVQGLIYNEQFF. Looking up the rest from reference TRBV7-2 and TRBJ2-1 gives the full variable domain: GAGVSQSPSNKVTEKGKDVELRCDPISGHTALYWYRQSLGQGLEFLIYFQGNSAPDKSGLPSDRFSAERTGGSVSTLTIQRTQQEDSAVYLCASSVQGLIYNEQFFGPGTRLTVL.